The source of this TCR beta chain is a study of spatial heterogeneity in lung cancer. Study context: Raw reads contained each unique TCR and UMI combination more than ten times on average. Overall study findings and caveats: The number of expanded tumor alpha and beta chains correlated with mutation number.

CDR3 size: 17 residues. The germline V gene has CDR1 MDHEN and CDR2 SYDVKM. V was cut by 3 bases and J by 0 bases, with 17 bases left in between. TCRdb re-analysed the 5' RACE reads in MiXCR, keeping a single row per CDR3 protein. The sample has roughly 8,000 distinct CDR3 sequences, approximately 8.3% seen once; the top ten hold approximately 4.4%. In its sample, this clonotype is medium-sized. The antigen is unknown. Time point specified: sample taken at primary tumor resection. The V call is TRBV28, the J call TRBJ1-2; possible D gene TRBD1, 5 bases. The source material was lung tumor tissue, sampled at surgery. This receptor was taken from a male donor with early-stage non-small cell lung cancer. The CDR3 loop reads CASSFTQGLVANYGYTF. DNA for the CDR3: TGTGCCAGCAGTTTTACGCAGGGATTAGTTGCTAACTATGGCTACACCTTC.